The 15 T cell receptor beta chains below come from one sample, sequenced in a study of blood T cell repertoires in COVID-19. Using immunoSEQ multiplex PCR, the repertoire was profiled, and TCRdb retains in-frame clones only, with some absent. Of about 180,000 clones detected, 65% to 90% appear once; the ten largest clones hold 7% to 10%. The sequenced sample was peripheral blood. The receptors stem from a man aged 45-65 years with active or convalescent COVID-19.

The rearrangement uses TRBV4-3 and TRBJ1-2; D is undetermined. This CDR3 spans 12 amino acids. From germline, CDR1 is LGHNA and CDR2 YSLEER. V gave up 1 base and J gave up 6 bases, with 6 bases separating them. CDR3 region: CASSQGLDGYTF. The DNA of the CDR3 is TGCGCCAGCAGCCAAGGACTAGATGGCTACACCTTC.

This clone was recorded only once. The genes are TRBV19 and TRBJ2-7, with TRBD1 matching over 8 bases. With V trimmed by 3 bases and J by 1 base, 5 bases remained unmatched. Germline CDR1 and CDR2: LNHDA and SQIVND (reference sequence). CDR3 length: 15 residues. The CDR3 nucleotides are TGTGCCAGTAGTATCACTGGACAGGGATCCTACGAGCAGTACTTC. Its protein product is CASSITGQGSYEQYF.

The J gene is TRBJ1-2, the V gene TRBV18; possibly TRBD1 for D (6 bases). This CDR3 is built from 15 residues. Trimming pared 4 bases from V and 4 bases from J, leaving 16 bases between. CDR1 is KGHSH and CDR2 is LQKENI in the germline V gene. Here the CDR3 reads CASSLLGEGVYGYTF. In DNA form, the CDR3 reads TGTGCCAGCTCACTTTTGGGAGAGGGGGTCTATGGCTACACCTTC.

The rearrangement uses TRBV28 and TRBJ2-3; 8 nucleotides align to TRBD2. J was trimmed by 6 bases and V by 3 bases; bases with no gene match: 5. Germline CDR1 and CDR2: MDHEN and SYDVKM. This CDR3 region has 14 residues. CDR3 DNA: TGTGCCAGCAGTTTCGGGGGGGCCGAGGATACGCAGTATTTT. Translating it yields CASSFGGAEDTQYF.

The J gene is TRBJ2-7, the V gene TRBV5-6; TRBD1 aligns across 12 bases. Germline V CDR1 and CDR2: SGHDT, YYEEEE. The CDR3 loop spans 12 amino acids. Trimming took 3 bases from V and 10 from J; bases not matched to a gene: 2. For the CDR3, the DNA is TGTGCCAGCAGCTGGGACAGGGGGCTACAGTACTTC. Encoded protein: CASSWDRGLQYF.

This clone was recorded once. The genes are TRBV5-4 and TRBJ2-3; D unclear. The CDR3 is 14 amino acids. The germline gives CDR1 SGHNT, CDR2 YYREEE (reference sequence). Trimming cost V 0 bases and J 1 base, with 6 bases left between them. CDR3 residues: CASSLESRTDTQYF. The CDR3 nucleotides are TGTGCCAGCAGCTTGGAGAGCCGCACAGATACGCAGTATTTT.

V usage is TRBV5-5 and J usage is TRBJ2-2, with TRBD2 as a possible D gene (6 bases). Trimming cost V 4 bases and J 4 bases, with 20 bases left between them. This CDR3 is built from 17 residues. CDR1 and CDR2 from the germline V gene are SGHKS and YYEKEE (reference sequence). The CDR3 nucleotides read TGTGCCAGCAGCCCTAGTGGAGGACTAATACCCACCGGGGAGCTGTTTTTT. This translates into CASSPSGGLIPTGELFF. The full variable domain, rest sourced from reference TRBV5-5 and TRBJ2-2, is DAGVTQSPTHLIKTRGQQVTLRCSPISGHKSVSWYQQVLGQGPQFIFQYYEKEERGRGNFPDRFSARQFPNYSSELNVNALLLGDSALYLCASSPSGGLIPTGELFFGEGSRLTVL.

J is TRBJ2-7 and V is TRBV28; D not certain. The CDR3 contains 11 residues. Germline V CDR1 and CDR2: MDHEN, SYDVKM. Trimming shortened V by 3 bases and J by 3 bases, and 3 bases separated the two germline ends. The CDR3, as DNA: TGTGCCAGCAGTTTCCGCTACGAGCAGTACTTC. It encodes CASSFRYEQYF.

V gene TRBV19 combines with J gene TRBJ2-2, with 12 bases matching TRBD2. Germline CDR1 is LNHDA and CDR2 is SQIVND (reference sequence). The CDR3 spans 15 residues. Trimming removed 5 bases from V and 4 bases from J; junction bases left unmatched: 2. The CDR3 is CASSSGLAGTGELFF. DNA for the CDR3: TGTGCCAGTAGTTCGGGACTAGCGGGCACCGGGGAGCTGTTTTTT. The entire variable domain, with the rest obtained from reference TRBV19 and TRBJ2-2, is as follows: DGGITQSPKYLFRKEGQNVTLSCEQNLNHDAMYWYRQDPGQGLRLIYYSQIVNDFQKGDIAEGYSVSREKKESFPLTVTSAQKNPTAFYLCASSSGLAGTGELFFGEGSRLTVL.

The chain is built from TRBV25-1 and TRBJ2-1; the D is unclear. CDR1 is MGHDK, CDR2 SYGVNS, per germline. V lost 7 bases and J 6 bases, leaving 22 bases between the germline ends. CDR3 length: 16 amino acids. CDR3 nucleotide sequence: TGTGCCAGCACCCAAAGGAGCAGCGCCGGTATCAATGAGCAGTTCTTC. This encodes CASTQRSSAGINEQFF.

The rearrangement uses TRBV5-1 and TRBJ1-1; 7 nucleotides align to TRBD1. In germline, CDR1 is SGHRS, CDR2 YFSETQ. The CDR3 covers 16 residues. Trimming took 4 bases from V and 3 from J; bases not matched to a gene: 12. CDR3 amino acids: CASSPHVQGMDTEAFF. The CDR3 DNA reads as TGCGCCAGCAGCCCCCACGTACAGGGGATGGACACTGAAGCTTTCTTT.

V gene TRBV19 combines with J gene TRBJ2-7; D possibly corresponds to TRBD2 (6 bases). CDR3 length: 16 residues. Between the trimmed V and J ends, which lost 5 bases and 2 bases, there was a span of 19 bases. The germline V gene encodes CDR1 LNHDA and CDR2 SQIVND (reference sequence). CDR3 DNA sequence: TGTGCCAGTAGTCGCTTTGGGACTCCGCAGGCCTACGAGCAGTACTTC. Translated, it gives CASSRFGTPQAYEQYF.

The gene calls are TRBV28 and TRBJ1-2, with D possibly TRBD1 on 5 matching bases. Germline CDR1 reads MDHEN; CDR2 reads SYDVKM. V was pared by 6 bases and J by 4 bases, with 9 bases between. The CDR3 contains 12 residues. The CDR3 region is CASRTVVYGYTF. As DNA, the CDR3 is TGTGCCAGCAGGACAGTTGTCTATGGCTACACCTTC.

The CDR3 coding sequence is TGTGCCAGCAGTCCAACCCGGGACAAGGGCTATTACGAGCAGTACTTC. Translating gives CASSPTRDKGYYEQYF. The chain links TRBV5-4 to TRBJ2-7; the D gene is possibly TRBD1 (6 bases). Germline CDR1 SGHNT, CDR2 YYREEE (reference sequence). The CDR3 has 16 residues. Trimming removed 5 bases from V and 4 bases from J, with 22 bases in between.

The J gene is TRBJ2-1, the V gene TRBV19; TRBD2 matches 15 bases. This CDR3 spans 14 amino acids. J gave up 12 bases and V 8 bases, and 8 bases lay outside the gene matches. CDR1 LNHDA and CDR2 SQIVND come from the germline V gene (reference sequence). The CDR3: CASLGLAGGTRQFF. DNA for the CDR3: TGTGCCAGTCTAGGACTAGCGGGAGGGACAAGGCAGTTCTTC.